This T cell receptor beta chain is from a study of cytomegalovirus exposure and HLA in healthy donors. Findings of the study overall: Some V segments, including TRBV6-2 and TRBV6-3, were excluded as indistinguishable. In a later analysis, TCR beta V- and J-gene trimming showed a link to a missense DCLRE1C variant. After further analysis at a later stage, 15,000 to 20,000 TCR beta sequences were associated with HLA alleles at 0.05 false discovery rate. The productive fraction for most TCR beta V segments was about 87% or about 30% in an earlier analysis.

The study ran its PCR with 60 Vbeta and 13 Jbeta primers. The repertoire was sequenced with immunoSEQ multiplex PCR; TCRdb's copy has only in-frame clones and lacks some. The repertoire holds over 85,000 clones, approximately 77% seen once, with more than 9.5% in the top ten. Regarding this clone: Its antigen is undetermined.

V was pared by 3 bases and J by 8 bases, with 8 bases of the junction left unmatched. The CDR3 is 14 residues long. Germline loops: CDR1 GTSNPN, CDR2 SVGIG (reference sequence). The sequence derives from a male donor in good health and CMV-seropositive. The chain joins TRBV30 to TRBJ1-4; 8 bases are shared with TRBD1. The specimen was PBMCs. CDR3: CAWSADRGREKLFF. The CDR3, as DNA: TGTGCCTGGAGCGCTGACAGGGGTCGCGAAAAACTGTTTTTT.